These 24 T cell receptor beta chains share one sample of origin, sequenced in a study of brain T cells in children with intractable seizures. Measured with immunoSEQ multiplex PCR; TCRdb has only the in-frame clones, and not every one. The sample consists of 78,000 or so clones, under 95% of them appearing once. The material was peripheral blood, obtained at surgery. Receptor source: a girl aged 2 to 9 with Rasmussen encephalitis and intractable seizures.

The genes are TRBV15 and TRBJ1-1; D ambiguous. Trimming took off 1 base at V and 2 bases at J, with 8 bases between the two ends. This CDR3 contains 14 residues. Germline values: CDR1 LNHNV, CDR2 YYDKDF (reference sequence). CDR3 amino acids: CATSRVERNTEAFF. CDR3 bases: TGTGCCACCAGCAGAGTGGAGAGAAACACTGAAGCTTTCTTT.

This clone has only one observation. The chain uses TRBV15 and TRBJ2-7; no firm D call. The CDR3 is 16 amino acids. Per the germline V gene, CDR1 is LNHNV and CDR2 is YYDKDF (reference sequence). Trimming removed 0 bases at V and 0 bases at J, with 12 bases between. CDR3 protein: CATSRDFPGVSYEQYF. In nucleotides, the CDR3 is TGTGCCACCAGCAGAGATTTTCCCGGAGTCTCCTACGAGCAGTACTTC.

The chain carries TRBV30 and TRBJ2-1, with TRBD2 matching 14 bases. Trimming took 4 bases from V and 7 from J; bases not matched to a gene: 6. The CDR3 is 15 residues long. Per germline, CDR1 GTSNPN and CDR2 SVGIG (reference sequence). CDR3 protein: CAWTKGLAGVNEQFF. For the CDR3, the DNA is TGTGCCTGGACTAAGGGACTAGCGGGAGTAAATGAGCAGTTCTTC.

At least ten counts were recorded for this clone. This CDR3 is also generated by other DNA sequences in the sample. The J gene is TRBJ1-1, the V gene TRBV6-5; D possibly corresponds to TRBD1 (5 bases). There are 14 residues in the CDR3. The germline gives CDR1 MNHEY, CDR2 SVGAGI. Trimming removed 6 bases from V and 1 base from J, with 12 bases in between. The CDR3 DNA is TGTGCCAGCAGCCTTGTCGGGGGGAACACTGAAGCTTTCTTT. Translated: CASSLVGGNTEAFF.

The chain couples TRBV30 to TRBJ1-2, with TRBD1 identical over 8 bases. V shed 0 bases, J shed 8 bases, and the junction held 8 bases outside the gene matches. The CDR3 is made up of 14 amino acids. Germline V gene lookup returns CDR1 GTSNPN and CDR2 SVGIG (reference sequence). CDR3 in amino acids: CAWSVNQGAAGYTF. As DNA, the CDR3 is TGTGCCTGGAGTGTAAACCAGGGGGCGGCCGGCTACACCTTC.

V and J are TRBV12-3 or TRBV12-4 and TRBJ2-1, with D maybe TRBD1 (6 bases). The germline V and J ends were trimmed by 5 bases and 8 bases, with 13 bases remaining between them. The CDR3 covers 13 residues. DNA for the CDR3: TGTGCCAGCAGTCTGAGGGGGAGCGATGAGCAGTTCTTC. Translated: CASSLRGSDEQFF.

The chain couples TRBV7-9 to TRBJ2-7; D gene uncertain. V was trimmed by 3 bases and J by 4 bases, leaving 7 bases between them. The V gene's germline CDR1 is SEHNR and CDR2 FQNEAQ (reference sequence). CDR3 length: 12 residues. This chain's CDR3 is CASSLWRYEQYF. The DNA of the CDR3 is TGTGCCAGCAGCTTGTGGAGATACGAGCAGTACTTC.

This chain joins TRBV18 and TRBJ2-1, with no clear D. Trimming removed 3 bases from V and 8 bases from J, with 8 bases in between. CDR1 KGHSH and CDR2 LQKENI come from the germline V gene. CDR3 length: 12 residues. CDR3 sequence reads: CASSPLGDEQFF. Written as DNA, the CDR3 is TGTGCCAGCTCACCGCTGGGCGATGAGCAGTTCTTC.

This clone was seen a handful of times. V gene TRBV7-2 combines with J gene TRBJ2-7; D may be TRBD1 or TRBD2 (5 bases each). The V end lost 1 base, the J end lost 5 bases, and 9 bases lay between the germline ends. CDR3 length: 13 residues. Germline loops: CDR1 SGHTA, CDR2 FQGNSA. The CDR3 DNA follows: TGTGCCAGCAGCTTAGGAAGGGACCACGAGCAGTACTTC. Protein product: CASSLGRDHEQYF.

The chain carries TRBV4-1 and TRBJ2-5; D gene unclear. V was clipped by 1 base and J by 0 bases, with 3 bases between them. Germline loops: CDR1 MGHRA, CDR2 YSYEKL. This CDR3 has 13 residues. The CDR3 DNA is TGCGCCAGCAGCCAAGGCTACCAAGAGACCCAGTACTTC. Residues: CASSQGYQETQYF.

J is TRBJ2-1 and V is TRBV10-3; D might be TRBD1 (5 bases). The germline V gene has CDR1 ENHRY and CDR2 SYGVKD. The V end lost 4 bases, the J end lost 3 bases, and 19 bases lay between the germline ends. This CDR3 region has 17 residues. CDR3 region: CAISGGQLLKNYNEQFF. CDR3 sequence (DNA): TGTGCCATCAGTGGGGGCCAGCTGCTAAAAAACTACAATGAGCAGTTCTTC.

The rearrangement links TRBV6-5 to TRBJ1-6; 10 bases fit TRBD1. Per the germline V gene, CDR1 is MNHEY and CDR2 is SVGAGI. There are 14 residues in the CDR3. The ends lost 4 bases at V and 8 bases at J; junction bases unmatched: 2. CDR3 nucleotide sequence: TGTGCCAGCAGTTCGGACAGGGGGTATTCACCCCTCCACTTT. Its protein is CASSSDRGYSPLHF.

The chain carries TRBV5-5 and TRBJ2-7; tentatively, D is TRBD1 (6 bases). Germline lookup yields CDR1 SGHKS and CDR2 YYEKEE (reference sequence). Trimming cost V 4 bases and J 3 bases, with 11 bases left between them. The CDR3 has 13 amino acids. The CDR3 protein is CASSQDRFYEQYF. In DNA form, the CDR3 reads TGTGCCAGCAGCCAGGACAGATTCTACGAGCAGTACTTC.

The genes are TRBV6-1 and TRBJ1-1; D remains unclear. CDR3 length: 15 amino acids. V was pared by 0 bases and J by 0 bases, with 8 bases between. The germline CDR1 and CDR2 sequences are MNHNS and SASEGT. DNA of the CDR3: TGTGCCAGCAGTGAAGCTCTGGCCATGAACACTGAAGCTTTCTTT. This sequence encodes CASSEALAMNTEAFF.

V usage is TRBV19 and J usage is TRBJ1-5, with D hard to call. The CDR3 spans 15 residues. Germline CDR1 reads LNHDA; CDR2 reads SQIVND (reference sequence). V was trimmed by 0 bases and J by 4 bases, leaving 10 bases between them. CDR3 sequence reads: CASSIDLDRNQPQHF. CDR3 bases: TGTGCCAGTAGTATAGATCTGGACCGGAATCAGCCCCAGCATTTT.

This clone appeared a single time. The V call is TRBV30, the J call TRBJ1-1; D is possibly TRBD1 (5 bases). Trimming took 1 base from V and 3 from J, leaving 18 bases between them. The CDR3 sequence is 16 residues long. Germline CDR1 and CDR2: GTSNPN and SVGIG (reference sequence). The CDR3 coding sequence is TGTGCCTGGAGTGGGGGGAGATGGAGCCGTGACACTGAAGCTTTCTTT. Protein sequence: CAWSGGRWSRDTEAFF.

This chain joins TRBV30 and TRBJ2-3, with TRBD2 matching 11 bases. Per the germline V gene, CDR1 is GTSNPN and CDR2 is SVGIG (reference sequence). V lost 4 bases to trimming and J lost 3 bases; unmatched junction nucleotides: 9. The CDR3 runs to 16 residues. The CDR3, as DNA: TGTGCCTGGACTAGCGGGAGGAGAAGTGGGACAGATACGCAGTATTTT. This codes for CAWTSGRRSGTDTQYF.

J is TRBJ2-3 and V is TRBV7-9; 7 positions agree with TRBD1. J gave up 1 base and V 6 bases, and 7 bases lay outside the gene matches. The germline CDR1 and CDR2 sequences are SEHNR and FQNEAQ (reference sequence). CDR3 size: 15 residues. CDR3 region: CASSYLGTGTDTQYF. CDR3 nucleotides: TGTGCCAGCAGTTATCTCGGGACAGGCACAGATACGCAGTATTTT.

The chain carries TRBV3-1 (or the pseudogene TRBV3-2) and TRBJ2-1; 12 nucleotides align to TRBD2. The junction had 9 bases not matched to a gene; V was cut back by 4 bases and J by 8 bases. Germline V gives CDR1 LGHDT, CDR2 YNNKEL (reference sequence). The length of the CDR3 is 16 residues. In nucleotides, the CDR3 is TGTGCCAGCAGCCGGACTAGCGGGATAAGTGGGGATGAGCAGTTCTTC. Residues: CASSRTSGISGDEQFF.

V usage is TRBV10-3 and J usage is TRBJ1-1; D not certain. Germline CDR1 is ENHRY and CDR2 is SYGVKD. Trimming pared 10 bases from V and 6 bases from J, leaving 15 bases between. The CDR3 loop spans 12 amino acids. CDR3 sequence (DNA): TGTGCCACCGGGCCGGTGACCGCTGAAGCTTTCTTT. Translated: CATGPVTAEAFF.

This clone was seen more than once but under ten times. V and J are TRBV10-3 and TRBJ1-1; 7 nucleotides agree with TRBD1. Unmatched junction bases numbered 17, after V lost 5 bases and J lost 8 bases. The CDR3 spans 16 residues. Germline values: CDR1 ENHRY, CDR2 SYGVKD. The DNA of the CDR3 is TGTGCCATCAGTAAGACAGGGTCCCGTTCGATTATAGAAGCTTTCTTT. Translation gives CAISKTGSRSIIEAFF.

The chain joins TRBV12-3 or TRBV12-4 to TRBJ1-2; D is uncertain. The CDR3 is 13 residues long. V dropped 3 bases and J dropped 2 bases, with 7 bases sitting between them. CDR3 loop: CASSFSENYGYTF. The CDR3 DNA reads TGTGCCAGCAGTTTTTCAGAAAACTATGGCTACACCTTC.

V gene TRBV5-5 combines with J gene TRBJ2-6; D uncertain. V was pared by 0 bases and J by 2 bases, with 6 bases between. This CDR3 spans 15 amino acids. CDR1 SGHKS and CDR2 YYEKEE come from the germline V gene (reference sequence). The chain's CDR3 is CASSLGSPGANVLTF. CDR3 DNA sequence: TGTGCCAGCAGCTTGGGGTCCCCTGGGGCCAACGTCCTGACTTTC. Looking up the rest from reference TRBV5-5 and TRBJ2-6 gives the full variable domain: DAGVTQSPTHLIKTRGQQVTLRCSPISGHKSVSWYQQVLGQGPQFIFQYYEKEERGRGNFPDRFSARQFPNYSSELNVNALLLGDSALYLCASSLGSPGANVLTFGAGSRLTVL.

V and J are TRBV12-5 and TRBJ2-7; no reliable D call. V shed 0 bases and J shed 4 bases, with 13 bases lying between them. Germline V gene lookup returns CDR1 LGHNT and CDR2 FRNRAP. The CDR3 has 15 amino acids. CDR3 DNA sequence: TGTGCTAGTGGTTTGGTAGCCAGCGTCGGTTACGAGCAGTACTTC. This encodes CASGLVASVGYEQYF.